This T cell receptor beta chain was recovered during a study of OX40 agonist ivuxolimab in advanced cancers. Study details: Administration of intravenous ivuxolimab to patients occurred every 2 weeks at 0.01 to 10 mg/kg.

Clones were read by immunoSEQ multiplex PCR, and TCRdb kept only the in-frame ones, dropping some. The data hold fewer than 55,000 clones, with 65% to 85% observed a single time. Baseline was the first blood sampling point, followed by cycle 4 day 1 and cycle 7 day 1. The clonotype comes from an adult with an advanced solid tumor such as melanoma, head and neck, liver or kidney cancer. The input for sequencing was CD4+ or CD8+ T cells sorted from blood, taken in a trial of the OX40 agonist ivuxolimab.

The DNA of the CDR3 is TGTGCCAGCATCGCAGGCGGGTTGGGGGGCTTCTACGAGCAGTACTTC. Translated, it gives CASIAGGLGGFYEQYF. The chain links TRBV7-2 to TRBJ2-7; TRBD1 or TRBD2 may be the D gene (6 bases each). Germline CDR1 reads SGHTA; CDR2 reads FQGNSA. V was trimmed by 7 bases and J by 3 bases, leaving 22 bases between them. The CDR3 covers 16 residues.